The 3 T cell receptor beta chains in this list originate from one sample, sequenced in a study of T cells in Graves' hyperthyroidism and ophthalmopathy. What was amplified from RNA transcripts were TCR beta CDR3 regions. HTBI primers were employed in a first-round RT-PCR of the TCR CDR3. From the multiplex PCR reads, TCRdb called clonotypes with MiXCR, one entry per CDR3 protein. This table holds a few hundred thousand distinct CDR3 sequences, roughly 15% found once. Sequenced material: blood. The receptor source for this set is a woman in her forties or fifties with Graves' hyperthyroidism that later progressed to Graves' ophthalmopathy.

This clonotype has a count of ten or more. This chain connects TRBV7-9 to TRBJ2-7, with 7 bases identical to TRBD1. Germline CDR1 is SEHNR and CDR2 is FQNEAQ (reference sequence). The CDR3 contains 13 residues. V shed 4 bases and J 6 bases; nucleotides not matched to a gene: 6. CDR3 sequence: CASSSSNRGEQYF. The CDR3 DNA is TGTGCCAGCAGCTCCTCTAACAGGGGCGAGCAGTACTTC.

V is TRBV9 and J is TRBJ1-1; possible D gene TRBD1, 6 bases. The CDR3 runs to 22 residues. V was trimmed by 0 bases and J by 1 base, leaving 31 bases between them. Looked up from germline, CDR1 is SGDLS and CDR2 is YYNGEE. DNA of the CDR3: TGTGCCAGCAGCGTAGGCCCCAGCGGGAGGGCCAGCACCGAGACAGGGAACACTGAAGCTTTCTTT. Protein sequence: CASSVGPSGRASTETGNTEAFF.

At least ten counts were recorded for this clonotype. The V call is TRBV19, the J call TRBJ1-1; tentative D call: TRBD1 (5 bases). CDR1 and CDR2 (germline): LNHDA, SQIVND (reference sequence). CDR3 length: 15 residues. Trimming left V 1 base short and J 6 bases short, with 15 bases between. CDR3 coding DNA: TGTGCCAGTAGTATAGCGGGGACGTTAAGCGCTGAAGCTTTCTTT. It specifies CASSIAGTLSAEAFF.